What follows are 27 T cell receptor beta chains derived from one specimen sequenced in a study. TCRdb recomputed calls from the RT-PCR reads with MiXCR, one row per CDR3 protein. The repertoire has more than 600,000 distinct CDR3 sequences, 14% of them found once; the top ten carry 3.6%. Material for sequencing was memory CD4+ T cells from blood. The receptors were gathered from a female donor in good health, serving as a healthy control.

The chain is built from TRBV5-1 and TRBJ1-4; TRBD1 matches 8 bases. Germline V gene data show CDR1 as SGHRS and CDR2 as YFSETQ. The CDR3 consists of 15 residues. Losses at the gene ends were 0 bases for V and 4 bases for J; bases not matched to a gene: 2. The CDR3 DNA sequence: TGCGCCAGCAGCTTGGACAGGGGGATTAATGAAAAACTGTTTTTT. It codes for CASSLDRGINEKLFF. The whole variable domain, remainder taken from reference TRBV5-1 and TRBJ1-4, is KAGVTQTPRYLIKTRGQQVTLSCSPISGHRSVSWYQQTPGQGLQFLFEYFSETQRNKGNFPGRFSGRQFSNSRSEMNVSTLELGDSALYLCASSLDRGINEKLFFGSGTQLSVL.

This clonotype has more than one count but fewer than ten. J is TRBJ2-4 and V is TRBV20-1; D gene uncertain. The germline V and J ends were trimmed by 2 bases and 0 bases, with 8 bases remaining between them. Germline V gene lookup returns CDR1 DFQATT and CDR2 SNEGSKA (reference sequence). This CDR3 comprises 14 residues. CDR3 coding DNA: TGCAGTGCTAGATTTGGATTAGCCAAAAACATTCAGTACTTC. Translation: CSARFGLAKNIQYF.

This clonotype was recorded at least ten times. The CDR3 region has the DNA TGCAGTGCTCCTCATGTCAACGCCGAGACCCAGTACTTC. Protein sequence: CSAPHVNAETQYF. This chain links TRBV20-1 with TRBJ2-5; D call uncertain. There are 13 residues in the CDR3. The germline V and J ends were trimmed by 5 bases and 5 bases, with 15 bases remaining between them. Germline values: CDR1 DFQATT, CDR2 SNEGSKA (reference sequence).

The chain joins TRBV2 to TRBJ2-1, with D tentatively TRBD2 (6 bases). This CDR3 is 12 amino acids long. The germline gives CDR1 SNHLY, CDR2 FYNNEI. V lost 3 bases, J lost 6 bases, and 6 bases lay in between. The CDR3 is CASSEGGNEQFF. CDR3 bases: TGTGCCAGCAGTGAGGGAGGCAATGAGCAGTTCTTC.

The CDR3 protein is CASILSGPRTGELFF. CDR3 sequence (DNA): TGTGCCAGCATTTTATCGGGCCCTCGCACCGGGGAGCTGTTTTTT. The genes are TRBV6-2 or TRBV6-3 and TRBJ2-2; D remains unclear. V dropped 7 bases and J dropped 4 bases, with 16 bases sitting between them. CDR3 length: 15 residues. Germline CDR1 is MNHEY and CDR2 is SVGEGT.

The chain carries TRBV5-1 and TRBJ1-3, with D unclear. CDR1 is SGHRS and CDR2 is YFSETQ in the germline V gene. The CDR3 contains 15 residues. V was trimmed by 0 bases and J by 0 bases, leaving 7 bases between them. In DNA form, the CDR3 reads TGCGCCAGCAGCTTGGCCAGAAGCTCTGGAAACACCATATATTTT. Translated, it gives CASSLARSSGNTIYF.

The CDR3 DNA is TGTGCCAGCAAGTCGGTAGCTAAGGCCTACGAGCAGTACTTC. Translation: CASKSVAKAYEQYF. V is TRBV27 and J is TRBJ2-7, with unresolved D. V lost 7 bases and J lost 2, with 15 bases in between. The CDR3 runs 14 residues. Germline V gene sequence: CDR1 MNHEY, CDR2 SMNVEV (reference sequence).

This clonotype was counted ten times or more. The chain has TRBV20-1 and TRBJ2-5; TRBD1 matches 8 bases. Germline CDR1 DFQATT, CDR2 SNEGSKA (reference sequence). The CDR3 extends over 12 amino acids. Germline trimming cut 6 bases from V and 4 bases from J; bases unmatched to any gene: 4. The chain's CDR3 is CSAPDRAETQYF. Here the CDR3 DNA reads TGCAGTGCCCCGGACAGGGCAGAGACCCAGTACTTC.

The V call is TRBV4-2, the J call TRBJ2-3, with TRBD2 matching 8 bases. Looked up from germline, CDR1 is LGHNA and CDR2 is YNFKEQ. Trimming removed 1 base from V and 2 bases from J; junction bases left unmatched: 5. This CDR3 comprises 16 residues. As DNA, the CDR3 is TGTGCCAGCAGCCAAGGGGGACTAGGCGTCACAGATACGCAGTATTTT. Residues: CASSQGGLGVTDTQYF.

The V call is TRBV20-1, the J call TRBJ1-6; D might be TRBD1 (5 bases). Looked up from germline, CDR1 is DFQATT and CDR2 is SNEGSKA (reference sequence). With 3 bases removed from V and 9 bases from J, the gap between germline ends came to 18 bases. The CDR3 is made up of 15 amino acids. CDR3 residues: CSARRGGRSFSPLHF. The CDR3 DNA is TGCAGTGCTAGGCGGGGGGGTCGTAGTTTTTCACCCCTCCACTTT.

This clonotype turned up a few times. The chain has TRBV6-6 and TRBJ2-2; TRBD1 might be the D (6 bases). The CDR3 has 14 amino acids. V lost 8 bases to trimming and J lost 2 bases, with 12 bases between them. Germline loops: CDR1 MNHNY, CDR2 SVGAGI (reference sequence). Written as DNA, the CDR3 is TGTGCCAGCCAACCGGGACAAAACACCGGGGAGCTGTTTTTT. This sequence encodes CASQPGQNTGELFF.

This clonotype was found a few times. The chain employs TRBV6-1 and TRBJ1-4; unclear D gene. CDR1 is MNHNS, CDR2 SASEGT, per germline. V dropped 5 bases and J dropped 8 bases, with 21 bases sitting between them. The CDR3 spans 16 residues. CDR3 loop: CASSSFGKSGTEKLFF. CDR3 DNA sequence: TGTGCCAGCAGTTCCTTCGGGAAGTCCGGCACGGAAAAACTGTTTTTT.

This chain links TRBV3-1 with TRBJ2-1; 9 bases map to TRBD1. With V trimmed by 4 bases and J by 6 bases, 4 bases remained unmatched. CDR1 is LGHDT, CDR2 YNNKEL, per germline (reference sequence). The CDR3 spans 14 residues. Here the CDR3 reads CASSLQGAINEQFF. Written as DNA, the CDR3 is TGTGCCAGCAGCCTACAGGGGGCTATCAATGAGCAGTTCTTC.

This clonotype showed up just a few times. The genes are TRBV7-2 and TRBJ1-2; tentatively, D is TRBD1 (5 bases). V was clipped by 5 bases and J by 4 bases, with 11 bases between them. The CDR3 spans 13 residues. The V gene's germline CDR1 is SGHTA and CDR2 FQGNSA. In DNA, the CDR3 is TGTGCCAGCAGCCGAGACAGTCCCTATGGCTACACCTTC. This sequence encodes CASSRDSPYGYTF. Using reference TRBV7-2 and TRBJ1-2 for the parts outside the CDR3, the full variable domain is GAGVSQSPSNKVTEKGKDVELRCDPISGHTALYWYRQSLGQGLEFLIYFQGNSAPDKSGLPSDRFSAERTGGSVSTLTIQRTQQEDSAVYLCASSRDSPYGYTFGSGTRLTVV.

This sequence joins TRBV20-1 and TRBJ2-2, with TRBD2 matching 13 bases. Germline-derived CDR1 and CDR2 are DFQATT and SNEGSKA (reference sequence). V trimming: 1 base; J trimming: 6 bases; junction bases outside the gene matches: 5. The CDR3 totals 16 residues. The CDR3 protein is CSARVGTSGVAGELFF. In DNA, the CDR3 is TGCAGTGCTAGAGTGGGGACTAGCGGGGTGGCCGGGGAGCTGTTTTTT.

The chain has TRBV12-3 or TRBV12-4 and TRBJ2-2; D unclear. The CDR3 is 13 amino acids. Trimming took off 6 bases at V and 3 bases at J, with 8 bases between the two ends. The CDR3 spells CASRGPDTGELFF. CDR3 bases: TGTGCCAGCAGAGGGCCAGACACCGGGGAGCTGTTTTTT.

This clonotype was counted only a few times. This chain uses TRBV12-3 or TRBV12-4 with TRBJ2-2, with 8 bases fitting TRBD2. CDR3 length: 16 amino acids. After removal of 6 bases from V and 7 bases from J, the junction contained 13 bases not matched to a gene. This CDR3 is CASSQGLATKGGELFF. The CDR3 nucleotides are TGTGCCAGCAGCCAAGGACTAGCTACAAAGGGCGGGGAGCTGTTTTTT.

This clonotype was counted ten times or more. The chain combines TRBV6-4 with TRBJ2-5, with TRBD2 as a possible D gene (5 bases). V shed 11 bases and J shed 6 bases, with 16 bases lying between them. The CDR3 spans 12 residues. Germline CDR1 MRHNA, CDR2 SNTAGT. This CDR3 reads CAGKRCVQTQYF. The CDR3 DNA sequence: TGTGCCGGAAAGCGGTGTGTGCAGACCCAGTACTTC.

The rearrangement uses TRBV9 and TRBJ1-2, with 8 bases that match TRBD1. The CDR3 is 17 amino acids. Germline CDR1 is SGDLS and CDR2 is YYNGEE. V dropped 4 bases and J dropped 0; count of bases not matched to a gene: 11. The CDR3 here is CASSSTLTGDSNYGYTF. The CDR3 DNA reads as TGTGCCAGCAGCTCAACCTTGACAGGGGATTCTAACTATGGCTACACCTTC.

This clonotype was seen repeatedly, ten times or more. CDR3 in DNA: TGTGCCAGCAGCGCCCGCCTACTCGGCACCGGGGAGCTGTTTTTT. Encoded protein: CASSARLLGTGELFF. The chain combines TRBV9 with TRBJ2-2; D is unresolved. This CDR3 region has 15 residues. The V and J ends lost 3 bases and 4 bases respectively, with 13 bases between them. Germline V gene lookup returns CDR1 SGDLS and CDR2 YYNGEE.

J is TRBJ1-2 and V is TRBV24-1; tentatively, D is TRBD1 (5 bases). The V end lost 4 bases, the J end lost 12 bases, and 14 bases lay between the germline ends. From germline, CDR1 is KGHDR and CDR2 SFDVKD. This CDR3 is built from 12 residues. CDR3 sequence (DNA): TGTGCCACCAGTGACTTGACATCGGGACACACCTTC. This sequence encodes CATSDLTSGHTF.

This clonotype was seen a handful of times. The chain couples TRBV12-3 or TRBV12-4 to TRBJ2-1; no clear D gene. This CDR3 is 14 amino acids long. The ends were cut back, 2 bases at V and 9 bases at J, with 14 bases in the middle. CDR3 coding DNA: TGTGCCAGCAGTTTAAGGCTAGAACCCCCTGAGCAGTTCTTC. This gives the protein CASSLRLEPPEQFF.

V and J are TRBV20-1 and TRBJ2-1; possibly TRBD1 for D (6 bases). The CDR3 has 12 amino acids. V lost 5 bases, J lost 7 bases, and 12 bases lay in between. Germline V lookup: CDR1 DFQATT, CDR2 SNEGSKA (reference sequence). CDR3 residues: CSAATGSNEQFF. In DNA form, the CDR3 reads TGCAGTGCTGCAACAGGGTCGAATGAGCAGTTCTTC.

This clonotype was seen a handful of times. The rearrangement uses TRBV5-1 and TRBJ2-6, with D perhaps matching TRBD2 (6 bases). The CDR3 has 18 amino acids. V lost 3 bases, J lost 0 bases, and 16 bases lay in between. Germline CDR1 reads SGHRS; CDR2 reads YFSETQ. This CDR3 reads CASSSRGSQFSGANVLTF. The CDR3 DNA sequence: TGCGCCAGCAGCTCCCGGGGGTCCCAATTCTCTGGGGCCAACGTCCTGACTTTC.

This chain links TRBV5-8 with TRBJ2-1; 11 bases are shared with TRBD2. Germline V CDR1 and CDR2: SGHTS, YDEGEE. V dropped 0 bases and J dropped 0; count of bases not matched to a gene: 8. The CDR3 contains 19 residues. The CDR3 loop reads CASSLVVASGRYSYNEQFF. The CDR3 region has the DNA TGTGCCAGCAGCTTGGTTGTGGCTAGCGGGAGGTACTCCTACAATGAGCAGTTCTTC.

V usage is TRBV7-8 and J usage is TRBJ2-1, with D possibly TRBD1 on 6 matching bases. This CDR3 comprises 16 residues. Germline loops: CDR1 SGHVS, CDR2 FQNEAQ. Trimming removed 1 base at V and 0 bases at J, with 10 bases between. CDR3 sequence: CASSLGQALSYNEQFF. The CDR3 DNA follows: TGTGCCAGCAGCTTAGGACAGGCCCTCTCCTACAATGAGCAGTTCTTC.

This chain connects TRBV6-5 to TRBJ1-1, with 7 bases matching TRBD1. V lost 0 bases, J lost 3 bases, and 7 bases stayed unmatched. The CDR3 covers 16 residues. The germline gives CDR1 MNHEY, CDR2 SVGAGI. CDR3 region: CASSYSTGLLDTEAFF. The CDR3, as DNA: TGTGCCAGCAGTTACTCGACAGGGTTGTTGGACACTGAAGCTTTCTTT.